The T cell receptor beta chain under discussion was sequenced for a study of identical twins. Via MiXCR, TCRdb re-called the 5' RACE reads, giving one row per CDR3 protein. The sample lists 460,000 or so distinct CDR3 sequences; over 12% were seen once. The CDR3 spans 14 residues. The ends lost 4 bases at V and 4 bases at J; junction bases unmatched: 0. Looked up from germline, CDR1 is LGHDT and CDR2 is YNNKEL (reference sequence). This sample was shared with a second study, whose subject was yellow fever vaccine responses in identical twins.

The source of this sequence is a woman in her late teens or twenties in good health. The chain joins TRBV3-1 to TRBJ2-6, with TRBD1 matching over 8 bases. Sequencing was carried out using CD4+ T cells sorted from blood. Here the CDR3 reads CASSRDRGANVLTF. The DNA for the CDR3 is TGTGCCAGCAGCCGGGACAGGGGGGCCAACGTCCTGACTTTC. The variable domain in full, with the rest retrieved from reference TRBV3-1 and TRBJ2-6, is DTAVSQTPKYLVTQMGNDKSIKCEQNLGHDTMYWYKQDSKKFLKIMFSYNNKELIINETVPNRFSPKSPDKAHLNLHINSLELGDSAVYFCASSRDRGANVLTFGAGSRLTVL.